This record looks at one T cell receptor beta chain sequence and its context. The sample belongs to a study of blood T cell repertoires in COVID-19. CDR1 and CDR2 from the germline V gene are MNHNY and SVGAGI (reference sequence). With 4 bases clipped from V and 7 bases from J, the junction kept 8 bases outside the gene matches. There are 16 residues in the CDR3. In the authors' methods: Reference gene primer amplification gave estimated nucleated cell counts. Measured with immunoSEQ multiplex PCR; TCRdb has only the in-frame clones, and not every one. V and J calls plus clone size are reproduced from that table; the DNA served to infer D and trimming. The table records roughly 400,000 clones, 91% of them present only once.

V gene TRBV6-6 combines with J gene TRBJ2-2; 11 bases are shared with TRBD2. The TCR was taken from a woman aged 40 to 50 who had been exposed to COVID-19. The material sequenced was PBMCs or T cells enriched from blood (not recorded which). The CDR3 DNA is TGTGCCAGCAGTTCCACGACTAGCGGGACGGGCGGGGAGCTGTTTTTT. It is translated as CASSSTTSGTGGELFF.